Below are 27 T cell receptor beta chains sequenced from a single sample in a study of PD-L1 blockade in urothelial cancer. Clones were read by immunoSEQ multiplex PCR, and TCRdb kept only the in-frame ones, dropping some. The sample consists of 45,000 to 65,000 clones, approximately 87% of them appearing once. Sequencing was performed on PBMCs, taken around atezolizumab (anti-PD-L1) treatment. The receptors come from a man in his forties with urothelial cancer.

The chain combines TRBV4-2 with TRBJ1-2; 9 bases map to TRBD1. The CDR3 consists of 16 residues. CDR1 is LGHNA and CDR2 is YNFKEQ in the germline V gene. V was pared by 3 bases and J by 4 bases, with 9 bases of the junction left unmatched. CDR3 protein: CASSQSTGGRGYGYTF. The CDR3 region has the DNA TGTGCCAGCAGCCAGTCCACAGGGGGCAGAGGCTATGGCTACACCTTC.

This chain uses TRBV6-5 with TRBJ1-1; TRBD1 matches at 8 bases. V gave up 4 bases and J gave up 1 base; unmatched junction bases: 8. The CDR3 has 16 amino acids. Germline V gene lookup returns CDR1 MNHEY and CDR2 SVGAGI. DNA of the CDR3: TGTGCCAGCAGTTTGTCGACAGGGGCCTGGAACACTGAAGCTTTCTTT. Translating it yields CASSLSTGAWNTEAFF.

The V call is TRBV6-1, the J call TRBJ2-2; 7 positions agree with TRBD1. The CDR3 spans 15 residues. After removal of 7 bases from V and 4 bases from J, the junction contained 9 bases not matched to a gene. Germline V CDR1 and CDR2: MNHNS, SASEGT. DNA of the CDR3: TGTGCCAGCAATTTTCGGGACAGAACCACCGGGGAGCTGTTTTTT. Amino acids: CASNFRDRTTGELFF.

The chain employs TRBV28 and TRBJ1-4; D remains ambiguous. The ends were cut back, 6 bases at V and 0 bases at J, with 8 bases in the middle. Germline V CDR1 and CDR2: MDHEN, SYDVKM. CDR3 length equals 14 residues. In DNA form, the CDR3 reads TGTGCCAGCAGATCCCTTGCAACTAATGAAAAACTGTTTTTT. As protein: CASRSLATNEKLFF.

The chain links TRBV5-1 to TRBJ2-7; 10 bases are shared with TRBD1. The CDR3 totals 16 residues. V shed 4 bases, J shed 6 bases, and the junction held 13 bases outside the gene matches. Germline values: CDR1 SGHRS, CDR2 YFSETQ. Here the CDR3 reads CASSTGGTGERGEQYF. The CDR3 nucleotides are TGCGCCAGCAGCACCGGAGGGACAGGGGAGAGGGGCGAGCAGTACTTC.

The chain links TRBV30 to TRBJ1-4; TRBD1 matches at 7 bases. The CDR3 runs to 18 residues. CDR1 is GTSNPN and CDR2 is SVGIG in the germline V gene (reference sequence). Losses at the gene ends were 3 bases for V and 3 bases for J; bases not matched to a gene: 16. The CDR3 here is CAWSDRVISVMANEKLFF. The CDR3 DNA sequence: TGTGCCTGGAGCGACAGGGTTATTAGTGTTATGGCTAATGAAAAACTGTTTTTT.

A few counts support this clone. The chain has TRBV30 and TRBJ2-7; 9 bases align to TRBD1. Germline-derived CDR1 and CDR2 are GTSNPN and SVGIG (reference sequence). The CDR3 is made up of 13 amino acids. V lost 5 bases, J lost 6 bases, and 8 bases stayed unmatched. This CDR3 reads CAWSGTGWSEQYF. DNA of the CDR3: TGTGCCTGGTCCGGGACAGGGTGGAGCGAGCAGTACTTC.

The chain joins TRBV7-9 to TRBJ1-1; the match to TRBD1 covers 11 bases. CDR3 length: 17 amino acids. V lost 5 bases to trimming and J lost 4 bases; unmatched junction nucleotides: 12. Germline-derived CDR1 and CDR2 are SEHNR and FQNEAQ (reference sequence). The CDR3 DNA is TGTGCCAGCAGCCGGGAGGACAGGGGGCGCGGGGTCACTGAAGCTTTCTTT. Its translation: CASSREDRGRGVTEAFF.

This chain connects TRBV28 to TRBJ2-6; 7 bases match TRBD2. The germline V gene has CDR1 MDHEN and CDR2 SYDVKM. The V gene end was trimmed by 8 bases and the J gene end by 1 base; junction bases not matched to a gene: 8. The CDR3 length is 16 residues. In DNA form, the CDR3 reads TGTGCCAGCTCTTCCGACGGGGGGTCTGGGGCCAACGTCCTGACTTTC. Amino acids: CASSSDGGSGANVLTF.

The chain couples TRBV28 to TRBJ1-2; D might be TRBD1 (6 bases). The V gene lost 3 bases and the J gene lost 5 bases, with 13 bases spanning the gap. The germline CDR1 and CDR2 sequences are MDHEN and SYDVKM. The length of the CDR3 is 14 residues. CDR3 nucleotide sequence: TGTGCCAGCAGTTTCGGGCAGGGGCGATATGGCTACACCTTC. Translating gives CASSFGQGRYGYTF.

The chain combines TRBV2 with TRBJ2-3, with D possibly matching TRBD2 (6 bases). CDR1 and CDR2 (germline): SNHLY, FYNNEI. The V end was cut by 6 bases, the J end by 3 bases, with 13 bases between. The CDR3 covers 14 residues. The CDR3 DNA is TGTGCCAGCAGCTCGGGGGTAGGGACAGATACGCAGTATTTT. It encodes CASSSGVGTDTQYF.

The rearrangement links TRBV6-5 to TRBJ2-3; no clear D gene. The V gene lost 2 bases and the J gene lost 1 base, with 7 bases spanning the gap. The CDR3 has 14 residues. Per the germline V gene, CDR1 is MNHEY and CDR2 is SVGAGI. The CDR3, as DNA: TGTGCCAGCAGTTACGGCGGAGGCACAGATACGCAGTATTTT. Translating it yields CASSYGGGTDTQYF.

V is TRBV7-2 and J is TRBJ2-2; 9 bases match TRBD2. From germline, CDR1 is SGHTA and CDR2 FQGNSA. Trimming at V came to 6 bases and at J to 4 bases, leaving 9 bases not matched to a gene. The CDR3 totals 16 residues. The CDR3 is CASSLTGTSFTGELFF. For the CDR3, the DNA is TGTGCCAGCAGTCTTACCGGGACTAGCTTCACCGGGGAGCTGTTTTTT.

A single count supports this clone. The rearrangement joins TRBV18 to TRBJ2-7; D unclear. Germline V lookup: CDR1 KGHSH, CDR2 LQKENI. Trimming pared 2 bases from V and 0 bases from J, leaving 8 bases between. CDR3 size: 14 residues. The CDR3 reads CASSPTASSYEQYF. CDR3 sequence (DNA): TGTGCCAGCTCACCAACTGCATCCTCCTACGAGCAGTACTTC.

This clone has just a few counts. The chain recombines TRBV18 with TRBJ1-1, with unresolved D. V was pared by 2 bases and J by 0 bases, with 7 bases between. The germline V gene encodes CDR1 KGHSH and CDR2 LQKENI. The CDR3 has 14 residues. The CDR3 sequence: CASSPEVMNTEAFF. CDR3 coding DNA: TGTGCCAGCTCACCAGAGGTGATGAACACTGAAGCTTTCTTT. The variable domain in full, with the rest retrieved from reference TRBV18 and TRBJ1-1, is NAGVMQNPRHLVRRRGQEARLRCSPMKGHSHVYWYRQLPEEGLKFMVYLQKENIIDESGMPKERFSAEFPKEGPSILRIQQVVRGDSAAYFCASSPEVMNTEAFFGQGTRLTVV.

The chain links TRBV7-9 to TRBJ2-3; 8 bases align to TRBD1. Germline loops: CDR1 SEHNR, CDR2 FQNEAQ (reference sequence). J gave up 6 bases and V 4 bases, and 6 bases lay outside the gene matches. The CDR3 has 14 residues. CDR3 DNA: TGTGCCAGCAGCTGGACAGGGCAATCGGATACGCAGTATTTT. It codes for CASSWTGQSDTQYF.

V and J are TRBV13 and TRBJ2-5, with 7 bases fitting TRBD1. The CDR3 is 17 amino acids. CDR1 is PRHDT and CDR2 is FYEKMQ in the germline V gene (reference sequence). V dropped 2 bases and J dropped 5; count of bases not matched to a gene: 14. Here the CDR3 reads CASSLPSGQRGPETQYF. DNA for the CDR3: TGTGCCAGCAGCTTACCGTCGGGACAGAGGGGGCCGGAGACCCAGTACTTC.

This rearrangement joins TRBV28 to TRBJ2-2; a possible D gene is TRBD2 (6 bases). In germline, CDR1 is MDHEN, CDR2 SYDVKM. This CDR3 spans 15 amino acids. Trimming shortened V by 7 bases and J by 4 bases, and 16 bases separated the two germline ends. CDR3 protein: CASTSGREGTGELFF. The DNA of the CDR3 is TGTGCCAGCACGTCGGGGCGGGAAGGCACCGGGGAGCTGTTTTTT.

This clone showed up just a few times. V and J are TRBV7-9 and TRBJ1-2, with D possibly matching TRBD1 (6 bases). Germline V CDR1 and CDR2: SEHNR, FQNEAQ (reference sequence). The CDR3 spans 15 residues. Trimming left V 6 bases short and J 2 bases short, with 16 bases between. The CDR3: CASSSTDRHNYGYTF. In nucleotides, the CDR3 is TGTGCCAGCAGTTCCACAGACAGGCACAACTATGGCTACACCTTC. The variable domain in full, with the rest retrieved from reference TRBV7-9 and TRBJ1-2, is DTGVSQNPRHKITKRGQNVTFRCDPISEHNRLYWYRQTLGQGPEFLTYFQNEAQLEKSRLLSDRFSAERPKGSFSTLEIQRTEQGDSAMYLCASSSTDRHNYGYTFGSGTRLTVV.

CDR3 nucleotide sequence: TGTGCCAGCAGTGAAACAGGGGAGAGCAATCAGCCCCAGCATTTT. It codes for CASSETGESNQPQHF. The V call is TRBV2, the J call TRBJ1-5, with 7 bases identical to TRBD1. Germline V gene data show CDR1 as SNHLY and CDR2 as FYNNEI. This CDR3 has 15 amino acids. Trimming at V came to 2 bases and at J to 1 base, leaving 2 bases not matched to a gene.

The CDR3 DNA follows: TGTGCCAGCAGCCCAAATAGCGGGAGGGCCACCGGGGAGCTGTTTTTT. As protein: CASSPNSGRATGELFF. This sequence joins TRBV7-6 and TRBJ2-2; TRBD2 aligns across 11 bases. This CDR3 has 16 amino acids. Trimming took 5 bases from V and 4 from J; bases not matched to a gene: 6. In germline, CDR1 is SGHVS, CDR2 FNYEAQ.

J is TRBJ1-1 and V is TRBV28; D perhaps matches TRBD1 (6 bases). The length of the CDR3 is 13 residues. Between the trimmed V and J ends, which lost 2 bases and 7 bases, there was a span of 11 bases. Germline V gene lookup returns CDR1 MDHEN and CDR2 SYDVKM. CDR3 DNA: TGTGCCAGCAGTTTAAGGACAGTGTTTGAAGCTTTCTTT. This gives the protein CASSLRTVFEAFF.

The rearrangement joins TRBV7-9 to TRBJ2-7; TRBD1 agrees at 8 bases. Germline V lookup: CDR1 SEHNR, CDR2 FQNEAQ (reference sequence). V lost 8 bases to trimming and J lost 6 bases; unmatched junction nucleotides: 6. This CDR3 is built from 12 residues. The DNA for the CDR3 is TGTGCCAGCCGCAGGGGGCGCGGCGAGCAGTACTTC. It codes for CASRRGRGEQYF.

This clone has a handful of counts. V usage is TRBV7-9 and J usage is TRBJ2-1; maybe TRBD2 (6 bases). The CDR3 runs to 15 residues. From germline, CDR1 is SEHNR and CDR2 FQNEAQ (reference sequence). V dropped 5 bases and J dropped 7 bases, with 18 bases sitting between them. DNA for the CDR3: TGTGCCAGCAGCCATACTCTCGGCGGGACGAATGAGCAGTTCTTC. Protein sequence: CASSHTLGGTNEQFF.

The chain joins TRBV7-9 to TRBJ1-1, with no clear D. This CDR3 has 14 amino acids. Germline CDR1 is SEHNR and CDR2 is FQNEAQ (reference sequence). Trimming took off 3 bases at V and 4 bases at J, with 12 bases between the two ends. In nucleotides, the CDR3 is TGTGCCAGCAGCTTGGGCCCTAGCTCCACTGAAGCTTTCTTT. It codes for CASSLGPSSTEAFF.

V and J are TRBV28 and TRBJ1-2; 7 positions match TRBD1. V lost 7 bases and J lost 6; bases outside the gene matches: 20. There are 17 residues in the CDR3. Germline CDR1 is MDHEN and CDR2 is SYDVKM. The CDR3 DNA follows: TGTGCCAGCACACTCAACAGGGGTTCACCCTCAGGGGATGGCTACACCTTC. It is translated as CASTLNRGSPSGDGYTF.

This chain joins TRBV4-1 and TRBJ2-3; 9 bases align to TRBD2. With V trimmed by 1 base and J by 3 bases, 2 bases remained unmatched. This CDR3 has 15 amino acids. The germline V gene has CDR1 MGHRA and CDR2 YSYEKL. The CDR3 nucleotides are TGCGCCAGCAGCCAAGGAGCGGGAGGAACAGATACGCAGTATTTT. It encodes CASSQGAGGTDTQYF.